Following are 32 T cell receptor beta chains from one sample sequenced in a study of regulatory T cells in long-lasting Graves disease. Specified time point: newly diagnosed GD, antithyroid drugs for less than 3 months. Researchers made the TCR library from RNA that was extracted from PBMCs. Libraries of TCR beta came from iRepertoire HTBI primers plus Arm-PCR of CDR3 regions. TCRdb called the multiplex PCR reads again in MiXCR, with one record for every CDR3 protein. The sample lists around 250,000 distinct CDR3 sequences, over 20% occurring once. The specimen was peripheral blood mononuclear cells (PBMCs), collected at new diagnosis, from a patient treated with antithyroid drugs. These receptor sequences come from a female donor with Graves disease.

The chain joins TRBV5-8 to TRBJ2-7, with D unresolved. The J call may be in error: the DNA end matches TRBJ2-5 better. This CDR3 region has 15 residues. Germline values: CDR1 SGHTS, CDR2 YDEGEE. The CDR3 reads CASSLAPANGETQYF. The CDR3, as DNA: TGTGCCAGCAGCTTGGCCCCCGCTAATGGGGAGACCCAGTACTTC.

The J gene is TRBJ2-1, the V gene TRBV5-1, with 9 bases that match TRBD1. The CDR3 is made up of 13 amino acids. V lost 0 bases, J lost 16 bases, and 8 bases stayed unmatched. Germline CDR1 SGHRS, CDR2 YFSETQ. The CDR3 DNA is TGCGCCAGCAGCTTGGAGGGGGACAGGGCTAAATTCTTC. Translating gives CASSLEGDRAKFF.

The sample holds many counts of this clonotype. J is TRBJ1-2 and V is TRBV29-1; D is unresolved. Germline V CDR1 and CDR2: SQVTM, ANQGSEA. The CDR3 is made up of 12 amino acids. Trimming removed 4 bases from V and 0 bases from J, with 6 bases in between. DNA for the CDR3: TGCAGCGTTGGCGACACTAACTATGGCTACACCTTC. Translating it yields CSVGDTNYGYTF.

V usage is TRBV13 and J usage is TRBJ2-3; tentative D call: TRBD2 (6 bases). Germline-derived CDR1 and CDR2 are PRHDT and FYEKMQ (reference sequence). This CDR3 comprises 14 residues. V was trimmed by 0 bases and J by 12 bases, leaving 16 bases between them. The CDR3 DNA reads TGTGCCAGCAGCTTAGGCCCCTTGGCCGGGGGACAGTATTTT. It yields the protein CASSLGPLAGGQYF.

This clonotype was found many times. CDR3 coding DNA: TGTGCTAGTGGAGCCCCGACCGCCAGGGACAACACCGGGGAGCTGTTTTTT. It specifies CASGAPTARDNTGELFF. The chain links TRBV12-5 to TRBJ2-2; either TRBD1 or TRBD2 may supply D (5 bases each). Trimming took 6 bases from V and 2 from J, leaving 19 bases between them. This CDR3 contains 17 residues. Germline CDR1 and CDR2: LGHNT and FRNRAP.

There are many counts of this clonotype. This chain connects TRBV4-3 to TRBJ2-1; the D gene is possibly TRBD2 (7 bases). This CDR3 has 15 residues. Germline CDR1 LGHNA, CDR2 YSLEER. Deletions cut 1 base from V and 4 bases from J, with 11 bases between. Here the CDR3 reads CASSQVGGAYNEQFF. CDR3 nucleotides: TGCGCCAGCAGCCAAGTGGGGGGGGCTTACAATGAGCAGTTCTTC.

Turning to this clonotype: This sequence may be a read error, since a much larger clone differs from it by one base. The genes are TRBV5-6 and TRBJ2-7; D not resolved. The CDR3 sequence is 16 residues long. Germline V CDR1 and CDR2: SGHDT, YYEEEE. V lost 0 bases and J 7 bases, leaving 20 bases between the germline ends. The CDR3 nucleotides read TGTGCCAGCAGCTTGGGTAGGCCAAGCTCCTACAATGAGCAGTACTTC. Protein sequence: CASSLGRPSSYNEQYF.

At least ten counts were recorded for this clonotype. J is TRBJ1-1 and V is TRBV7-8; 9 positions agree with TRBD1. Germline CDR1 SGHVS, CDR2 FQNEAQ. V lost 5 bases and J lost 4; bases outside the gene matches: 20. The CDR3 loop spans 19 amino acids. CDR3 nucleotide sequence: TGTGCCAGCAGCCCACCCCCCTACAGGGGGCGGTTGGGCATCACTGAAGCTTTCTTT. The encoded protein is CASSPPPYRGRLGITEAFF.

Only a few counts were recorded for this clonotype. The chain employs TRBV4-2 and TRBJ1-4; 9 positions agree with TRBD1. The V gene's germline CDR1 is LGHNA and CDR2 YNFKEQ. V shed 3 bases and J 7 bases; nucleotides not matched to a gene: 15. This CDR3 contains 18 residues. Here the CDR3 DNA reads TGTGCCAGCAGCCAGGGGGGACAGGGACCCCGGAGAGGTGAAAAACTGTTTTTT. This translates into CASSQGGQGPRRGEKLFF.

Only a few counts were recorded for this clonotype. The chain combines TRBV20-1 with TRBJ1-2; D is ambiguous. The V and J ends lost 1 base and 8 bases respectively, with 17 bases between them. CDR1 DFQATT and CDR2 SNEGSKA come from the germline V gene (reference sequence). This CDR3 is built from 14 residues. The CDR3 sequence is CSARVRTLAGGYTF. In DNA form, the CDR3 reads TGCAGTGCTAGAGTCCGGACCCTCGCTGGCGGCTACACCTTC.

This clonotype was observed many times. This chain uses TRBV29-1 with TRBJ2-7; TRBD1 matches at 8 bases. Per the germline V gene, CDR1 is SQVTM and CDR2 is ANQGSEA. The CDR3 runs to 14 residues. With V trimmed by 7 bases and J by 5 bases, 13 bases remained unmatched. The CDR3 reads CSALPGTGSHEQYF. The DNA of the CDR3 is TGCAGCGCCCTCCCCGGGACAGGTAGCCACGAGCAGTACTTC.

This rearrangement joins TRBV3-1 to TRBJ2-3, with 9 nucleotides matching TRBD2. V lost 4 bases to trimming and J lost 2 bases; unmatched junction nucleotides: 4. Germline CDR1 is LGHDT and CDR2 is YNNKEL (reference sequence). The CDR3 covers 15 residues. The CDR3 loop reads CASSPRGGPTDTQYF. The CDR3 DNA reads TGTGCCAGCAGCCCGCGGGGGGGCCCCACAGATACGCAGTATTTT.

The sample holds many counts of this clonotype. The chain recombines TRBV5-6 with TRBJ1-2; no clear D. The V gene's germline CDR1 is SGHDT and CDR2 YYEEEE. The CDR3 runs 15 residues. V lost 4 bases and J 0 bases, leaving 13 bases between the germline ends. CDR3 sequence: CASSPYSTANYGYTF. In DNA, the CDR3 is TGTGCCAGCAGCCCTTACTCCACAGCTAACTATGGCTACACCTTC.

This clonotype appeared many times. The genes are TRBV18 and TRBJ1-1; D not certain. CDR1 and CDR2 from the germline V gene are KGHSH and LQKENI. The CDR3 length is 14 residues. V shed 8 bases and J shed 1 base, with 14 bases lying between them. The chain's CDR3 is CASSPGRQNTEAFF. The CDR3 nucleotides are TGTGCCAGCAGCCCCGGACGGCAGAACACTGAAGCTTTCTTT.

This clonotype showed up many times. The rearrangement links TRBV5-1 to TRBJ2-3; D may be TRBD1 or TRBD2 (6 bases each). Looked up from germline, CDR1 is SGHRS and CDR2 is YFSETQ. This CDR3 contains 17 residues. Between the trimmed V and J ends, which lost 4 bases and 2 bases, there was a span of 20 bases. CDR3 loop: CASSPGTMGGPTDTQYF. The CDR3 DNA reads TGCGCCAGCAGCCCCGGGACAATGGGGGGTCCCACAGATACGCAGTATTTT.

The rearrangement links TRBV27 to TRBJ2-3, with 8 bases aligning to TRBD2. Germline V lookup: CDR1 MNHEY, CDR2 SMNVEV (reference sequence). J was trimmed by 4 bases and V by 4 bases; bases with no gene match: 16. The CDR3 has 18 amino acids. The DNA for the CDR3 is TGTGCCAGCAGTTCCCTCCAGGGGCGGGGGGAGGTCCCAGATACGCAGTATTTT. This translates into CASSSLQGRGEVPDTQYF.

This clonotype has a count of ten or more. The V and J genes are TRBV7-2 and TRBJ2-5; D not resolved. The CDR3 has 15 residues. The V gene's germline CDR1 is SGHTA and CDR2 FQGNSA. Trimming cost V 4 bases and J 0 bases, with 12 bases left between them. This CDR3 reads CASSSHMRNQETQYF. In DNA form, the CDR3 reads TGTGCCAGCAGCTCCCATATGAGAAACCAAGAGACCCAGTACTTC.

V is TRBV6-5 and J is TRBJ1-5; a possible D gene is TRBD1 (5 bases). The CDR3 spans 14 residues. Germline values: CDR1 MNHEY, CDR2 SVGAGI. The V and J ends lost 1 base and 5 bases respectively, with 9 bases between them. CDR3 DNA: TGTGCCAGCAGTTACTTGGACACGTATCAGCCCCAGCATTTT. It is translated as CASSYLDTYQPQHF.

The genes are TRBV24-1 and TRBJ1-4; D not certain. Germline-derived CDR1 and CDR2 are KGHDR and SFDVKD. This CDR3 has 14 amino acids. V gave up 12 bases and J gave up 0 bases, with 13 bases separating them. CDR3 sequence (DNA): TGTGCCCCCATCGTGAGTCCAACTAATGAAAAACTGTTTTTT. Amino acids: CAPIVSPTNEKLFF.

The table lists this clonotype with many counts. The CDR3, as DNA: TGTGCCAGCAGTGCAATGACAGCCTCTAACTATGGCTACACCTTC. The encoded protein is CASSAMTASNYGYTF. The V call is TRBV6-1, the J call TRBJ1-2, with D perhaps matching TRBD1 (5 bases). V lost 4 bases, J lost 0 bases, and 12 bases lay in between. Germline loops: CDR1 MNHNS, CDR2 SASEGT. The CDR3 has 15 residues.

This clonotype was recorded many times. The DNA of the CDR3 is TGTGCCAGCAGCCCCCACCCATACAGGGGGCAGGATGAAAAACTGTTTTTT. Residues: CASSPHPYRGQDEKLFF. The chain links TRBV3-1 to TRBJ1-4, with 9 bases fitting TRBD1. Looked up from germline, CDR1 is LGHDT and CDR2 is YNNKEL (reference sequence). CDR3 length: 17 residues. Trimming cost V 4 bases and J 6 bases; bases outside gene matches: 12.

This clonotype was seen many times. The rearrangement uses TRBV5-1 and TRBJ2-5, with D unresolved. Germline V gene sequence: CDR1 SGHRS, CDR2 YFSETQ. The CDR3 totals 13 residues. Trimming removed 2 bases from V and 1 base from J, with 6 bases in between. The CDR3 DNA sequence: TGCGCCAGCAGCTTTTACAGCCAAGAGACCCAGTACTTC. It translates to CASSFYSQETQYF. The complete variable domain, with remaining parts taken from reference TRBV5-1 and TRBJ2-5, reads KAGVTQTPRYLIKTRGQQVTLSCSPISGHRSVSWYQQTPGQGLQFLFEYFSETQRNKGNFPGRFSGRQFSNSRSEMNVSTLELGDSALYLCASSFYSQETQYFGPGTRLLVL.

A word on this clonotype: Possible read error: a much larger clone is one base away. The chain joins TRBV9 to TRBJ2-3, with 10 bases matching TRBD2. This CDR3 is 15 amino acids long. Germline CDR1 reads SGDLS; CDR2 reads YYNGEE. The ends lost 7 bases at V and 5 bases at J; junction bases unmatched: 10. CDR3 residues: CASGPLAGDRDTQYF. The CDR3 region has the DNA TGTGCCAGCGGACCTCTAGCGGGGGACAGAGATACGCAGTATTTT.

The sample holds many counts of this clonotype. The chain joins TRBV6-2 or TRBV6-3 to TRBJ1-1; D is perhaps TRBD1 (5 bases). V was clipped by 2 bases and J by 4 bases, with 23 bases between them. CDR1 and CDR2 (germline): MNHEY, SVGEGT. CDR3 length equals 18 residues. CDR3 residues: CASSYRNLNRQRPTEAFF. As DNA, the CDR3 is TGTGCCAGCAGTTACAGGAATCTAAACAGACAGCGTCCCACTGAAGCTTTCTTT.

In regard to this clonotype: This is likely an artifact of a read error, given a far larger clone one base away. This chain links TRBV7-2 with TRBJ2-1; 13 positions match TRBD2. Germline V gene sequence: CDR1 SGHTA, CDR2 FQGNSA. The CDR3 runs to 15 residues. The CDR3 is CASSRTSGSRNEQLF. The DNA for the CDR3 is TGTGCCAGCAGCAGGACTAGCGGGAGCCGCAATGAGCAGCTCTTC.

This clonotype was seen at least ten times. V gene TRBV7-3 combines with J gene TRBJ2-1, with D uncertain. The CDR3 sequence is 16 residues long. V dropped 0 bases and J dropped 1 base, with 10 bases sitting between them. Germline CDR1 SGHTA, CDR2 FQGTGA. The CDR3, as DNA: TGTGCCAGCAGCTTAACAGGCAGGACGTCCTACAATGAGCAGTTCTTC. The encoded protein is CASSLTGRTSYNEQFF. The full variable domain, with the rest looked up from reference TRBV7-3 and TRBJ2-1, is GAGVSQTPSNKVTEKGKYVELRCDPISGHTALYWYRQSLGQGPEFLIYFQGTGAADDSGLPNDRFFAVRPEGSVSTLKIQRTERGDSAVYLCASSLTGRTSYNEQFFGPGTRLTVL.

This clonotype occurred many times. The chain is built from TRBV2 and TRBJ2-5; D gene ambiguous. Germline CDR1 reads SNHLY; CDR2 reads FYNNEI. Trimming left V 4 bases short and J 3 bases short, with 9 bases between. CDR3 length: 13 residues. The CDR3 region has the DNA TGTGCCAGCAGTGTAGGCAGAAAAGAGACCCAGTACTTC. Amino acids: CASSVGRKETQYF.

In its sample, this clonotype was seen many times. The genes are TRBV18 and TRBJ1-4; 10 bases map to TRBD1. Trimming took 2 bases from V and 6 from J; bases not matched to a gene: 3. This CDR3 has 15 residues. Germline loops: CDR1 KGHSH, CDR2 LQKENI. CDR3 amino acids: CASSPDRGRYEKLFF. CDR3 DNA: TGTGCCAGCTCACCAGACAGGGGGCGATATGAAAAACTGTTTTTT.

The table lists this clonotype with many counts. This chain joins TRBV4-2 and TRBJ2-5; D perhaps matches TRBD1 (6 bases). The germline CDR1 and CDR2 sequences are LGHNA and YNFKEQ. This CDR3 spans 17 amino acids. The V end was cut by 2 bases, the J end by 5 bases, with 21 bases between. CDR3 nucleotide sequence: TGTGCCAGCAGCCAAAAATTGTCCAGGGGATCGAGGGAGACCCAGTACTTC. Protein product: CASSQKLSRGSRETQYF.

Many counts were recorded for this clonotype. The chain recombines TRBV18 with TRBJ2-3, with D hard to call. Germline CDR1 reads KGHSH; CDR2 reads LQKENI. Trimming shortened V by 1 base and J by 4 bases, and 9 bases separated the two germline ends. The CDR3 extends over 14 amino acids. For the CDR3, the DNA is TGTGCCAGCTCACCACAGAGGAGTGCAGATACGCAGTATTTT. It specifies CASSPQRSADTQYF.

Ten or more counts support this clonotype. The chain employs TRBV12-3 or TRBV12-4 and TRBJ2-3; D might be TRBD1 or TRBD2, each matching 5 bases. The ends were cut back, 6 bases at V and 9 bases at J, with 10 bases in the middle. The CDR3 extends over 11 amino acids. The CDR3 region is CASSEGDTQYF. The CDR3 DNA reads TGTGCCAGCAGCGAAGGGGACACGCAGTATTTT.

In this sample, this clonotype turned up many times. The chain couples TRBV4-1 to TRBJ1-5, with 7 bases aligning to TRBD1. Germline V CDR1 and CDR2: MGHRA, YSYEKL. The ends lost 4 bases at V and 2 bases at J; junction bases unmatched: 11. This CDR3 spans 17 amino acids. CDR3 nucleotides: TGCGCCAGCAGCCGAGAGACAGGGATTAAAGGCAATCAGCCCCAGCATTTT. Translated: CASSRETGIKGNQPQHF.